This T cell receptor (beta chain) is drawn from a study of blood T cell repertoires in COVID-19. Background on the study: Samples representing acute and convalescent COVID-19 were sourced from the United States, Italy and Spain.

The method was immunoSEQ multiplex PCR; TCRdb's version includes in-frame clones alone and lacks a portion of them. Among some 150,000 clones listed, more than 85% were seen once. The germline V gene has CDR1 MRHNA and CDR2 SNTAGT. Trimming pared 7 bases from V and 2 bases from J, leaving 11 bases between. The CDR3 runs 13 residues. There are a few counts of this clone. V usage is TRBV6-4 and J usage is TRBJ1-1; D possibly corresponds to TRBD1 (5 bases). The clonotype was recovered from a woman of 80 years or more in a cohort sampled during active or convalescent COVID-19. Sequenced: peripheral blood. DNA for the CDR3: TGTGCCAGCAAACACCAGGGAAACACTGAAGCTTTCTTT. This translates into CASKHQGNTEAFF.